The 29 T cell receptor beta chains reported below all come from one sample, sequenced in a study of blood T cell repertoires in COVID-19. Profiling relied on immunoSEQ multiplex PCR, and the TCRdb table lists in-frame clones only, not all of them. Here the sample spans about 140,000 clones, about 80% being singletons. The sequencing sample was made of peripheral blood. These receptors originate from a human donor in a cohort sampled during active COVID-19.

This clone was recorded only once. CDR3 coding DNA: TGTGCCAGCAGCCCGAAGACAGATTTTCGCACAGATACGCAGTATTTT. This encodes CASSPKTDFRTDTQYF. The chain is built from TRBV5-8 and TRBJ2-3; maybe TRBD1 (5 bases). V was pared by 4 bases and J by 1 base, with 16 bases between. Germline values: CDR1 SGHTS, CDR2 YDEGEE. This CDR3 has 16 residues.

V and J are TRBV5-5 and TRBJ2-1; the match to TRBD2 covers 9 bases. This CDR3 has 17 amino acids. Germline CDR1 SGHKS, CDR2 YYEKEE (reference sequence). After removal of 3 bases from V and 5 bases from J, the junction contained 12 bases not matched to a gene. CDR3 protein: CASSWYRTSAMNNEQFF. The CDR3 DNA sequence: TGTGCCAGCAGCTGGTACCGGACTAGCGCTATGAACAATGAGCAGTTCTTC.

The count of this clone is one. This chain uses TRBV29-1 with TRBJ2-1; 11 nucleotides align to TRBD2. The CDR3 has 13 residues. V lost 2 bases to trimming and J lost 15 bases; unmatched junction nucleotides: 9. The germline CDR1 and CDR2 sequences are SQVTM and ANQGSEA. The CDR3 loop is CSVESLAGGGPFF. For the CDR3, the DNA is TGCAGCGTTGAAAGTCTAGCGGGGGGCGGGCCGTTCTTC.

This chain links TRBV6-5 with TRBJ2-5; a weak D match, TRBD2 (6 bases). Trimming pared 6 bases from V and 1 base from J, leaving 9 bases between. The CDR3 consists of 13 residues. Germline V gives CDR1 MNHEY, CDR2 SVGAGI. The chain's CDR3 is CASRGLPQETQYF. In nucleotides, the CDR3 is TGTGCCAGCAGGGGACTGCCCCAAGAGACCCAGTACTTC.

J is TRBJ1-4 and V is TRBV14; TRBD1 matches at 7 bases. This CDR3 is 15 amino acids long. Per the germline V gene, CDR1 is SGHDN and CDR2 is FVKESK. J lost 4 bases, V lost 2 bases, and 4 bases had no gene match. DNA of the CDR3: TGTGCCAGCAGCCAAAACAGGGGTTTTAATGAAAAACTGTTTTTT. It yields the protein CASSQNRGFNEKLFF.

This chain connects TRBV27 to TRBJ1-5; 7 bases are shared with TRBD1. The V gene's germline CDR1 is MNHEY and CDR2 SMNVEV (reference sequence). The CDR3 length is 16 residues. J was trimmed by 0 bases and V by 4 bases; bases with no gene match: 6. This CDR3 is CASSSRQGDSNQPQHF. The DNA of the CDR3 is TGTGCCAGCAGTTCCCGACAGGGAGATAGCAATCAGCCCCAGCATTTT.

The rearrangement uses TRBV12-3 or TRBV12-4 and TRBJ2-2; no clear D. The V gene lost 3 bases and the J gene lost 5 bases, with 4 bases spanning the gap. The CDR3 covers 12 residues. The CDR3 region has the DNA TGTGCCAGCAGTTTCAGGACCGGGGAGCTGTTTTTT. It specifies CASSFRTGELFF.

This chain links TRBV5-4 with TRBJ2-3, with 11 nucleotides matching TRBD2. The junction had 9 bases not matched to a gene; V was cut back by 7 bases and J by 5 bases. In germline, CDR1 is SGHNT, CDR2 YYREEE (reference sequence). The CDR3 loop spans 15 amino acids. CDR3 region: CASRAGTSGKDTQYF. For the CDR3, the DNA is TGTGCCAGCCGTGCCGGGACTAGCGGAAAAGATACGCAGTATTTT.

This chain uses TRBV2 with TRBJ2-2; 7 bases fit TRBD1. The V gene end was trimmed by 8 bases and the J gene end by 3 bases; junction bases not matched to a gene: 9. Per germline, CDR1 SNHLY and CDR2 FYNNEI. CDR3 length equals 15 residues. CDR3 sequence (DNA): TGTGCCAGCCACCTAGGACAGGACCACACCGGGGAGCTGTTTTTT. Its translation is CASHLGQDHTGELFF.

J is TRBJ2-3 and V is TRBV7-9, with 10 positions matching TRBD2. With 7 bases clipped from V and 3 bases from J, the junction kept 7 bases outside the gene matches. CDR3 length equals 15 residues. CDR1 and CDR2 (germline): SEHNR, FQNEAQ (reference sequence). CDR3 DNA sequence: TGTGCCAGCAAGCTGGCTAGCGGGGGTACAGATACGCAGTATTTT. Translating it yields CASKLASGGTDTQYF.

This clone was detected once. J is TRBJ2-1 and V is TRBV3-1 (or the pseudogene TRBV3-2); 7 bases map to TRBD2. CDR1 LGHDT and CDR2 YNNKEL come from the germline V gene (reference sequence). The CDR3 spans 11 residues. V lost 4 bases and J lost 10; bases outside the gene matches: 1. The CDR3 loop reads CASSLGREQFF. CDR3 coding DNA: TGTGCCAGCAGCCTCGGGAGGGAGCAGTTCTTC.

This chain uses TRBV28 with TRBJ2-5; 12 nucleotides agree with TRBD2. With V trimmed by 8 bases and J by 0 bases, 4 bases remained unmatched. The V gene's germline CDR1 is MDHEN and CDR2 SYDVKM. This CDR3 has 15 amino acids. Here the CDR3 DNA reads TGTGCCAGCCTCACTAGCGGGGGGTACCAAGAGACCCAGTACTTC. Translating gives CASLTSGGYQETQYF. Looking up the rest from reference TRBV28 and TRBJ2-5 gives the full variable domain: DVKVTQSSRYLVKRTGEKVFLECVQDMDHENMFWYRQDPGLGLRLIYFSYDVKMKEKGDIPEGYSVSREKKERFSLILESASTNQTSMYLCASLTSGGYQETQYFGPGTRLLVL.

The V call is TRBV29-1, the J call TRBJ2-1; weak D call: TRBD1 (5 bases). Germline-derived CDR1 and CDR2 are SQVTM and ANQGSEA. Trimming cost V 6 bases and J 0 bases, with 18 bases left between them. CDR3 length equals 16 residues. Written as DNA, the CDR3 is TGCAGCGTCAGAACAGGCCAGATGAGCTCCTACAATGAGCAGTTCTTC. Translation: CSVRTGQMSSYNEQFF.

The chain recombines TRBV6-6 with TRBJ1-5, with 7 bases matching TRBD1. Per germline, CDR1 MNHNY and CDR2 SVGAGI (reference sequence). This CDR3 region has 16 residues. V was clipped by 5 bases and J by 2 bases; unmatched bases: 9. The CDR3 DNA follows: TGTGCCAGCAGTCGACAGGGCTCGGGGGGCAATCAGCCCCAGCATTTT. Translation gives CASSRQGSGGNQPQHF.

The genes are TRBV5-1 and TRBJ2-7; perhaps TRBD1 as D (6 bases). The V end was cut by 1 base, the J end by 5 bases, with 16 bases between. CDR1 is SGHRS, CDR2 YFSETQ, per germline. The CDR3 runs to 15 residues. CDR3 protein: CASSLQAGDPHEQYF. DNA of the CDR3: TGCGCCAGCAGCTTGCAGGCAGGGGACCCTCACGAGCAGTACTTC. Based on the CDR3 plus reference TRBV5-1 and TRBJ2-7, the full variable domain is KAGVTQTPRYLIKTRGQQVTLSCSPISGHRSVSWYQQTPGQGLQFLFEYFSETQRNKGNFPGRFSGRQFSNSRSEMNVSTLELGDSALYLCASSLQAGDPHEQYFGPGTRLTVT.

This clone was detected ten times or more. The chain recombines TRBV19 with TRBJ2-2; 8 bases line up with TRBD1. J was trimmed by 1 base and V by 10 bases; bases with no gene match: 8. CDR3 length equals 15 residues. In germline, CDR1 is LNHDA, CDR2 SQIVND (reference sequence). CDR3 region: CATKDRDQNTGELFF. CDR3 DNA sequence: TGTGCCACTAAGGACAGGGACCAGAACACCGGGGAGCTGTTTTTT.

This sequence joins TRBV29-1 and TRBJ2-7; 8 bases map to TRBD2. There are 14 residues in the CDR3. J was trimmed by 0 bases and V by 2 bases; bases with no gene match: 3. The V gene's germline CDR1 is SQVTM and CDR2 ANQGSEA. The CDR3 DNA follows: TGCAGCGTTGAAAGCGGGGGAAGCTCCTACGAGCAGTACTTC. Amino acids: CSVESGGSSYEQYF.

In nucleotides, the CDR3 is TGTGCCAGCAGTTACTCGAGGATGAGCTCCTACGAGCAGTACTTC. The encoded protein is CASSYSRMSSYEQYF. The rearrangement joins TRBV6-5 to TRBJ2-7; unclear D gene. Between the trimmed V and J ends, which lost 0 bases and 0 bases, there was a span of 9 bases. Germline V gene sequence: CDR1 MNHEY, CDR2 SVGAGI. The CDR3 spans 15 residues.

The CDR3 reads CASSVGQGKSPLHF. The CDR3 DNA reads TGTGCCAGCAGCGTCGGACAGGGAAAATCACCCCTCCACTTT. The gene calls are TRBV9 and TRBJ1-6; 8 positions agree with TRBD1. V lost 2 bases to trimming and J lost 10 bases; unmatched junction nucleotides: 5. The CDR3 spans 14 residues. In germline, CDR1 is SGDLS, CDR2 YYNGEE.

This clone was recorded a few times. This chain joins TRBV5-1 and TRBJ1-6; 7 bases map to TRBD1. Germline-derived CDR1 and CDR2 are SGHRS and YFSETQ. V was pared by 5 bases and J by 10 bases, with 9 bases of the junction left unmatched. This CDR3 region has 14 residues. CDR3 protein: CASRTGFLDSPLHF. In DNA form, the CDR3 reads TGCGCCAGCAGGACAGGGTTCTTGGACTCACCCCTCCACTTT.

The V call is TRBV10-3, the J call TRBJ1-2; the D gene is possibly TRBD1 (6 bases). Trimming stripped 4 bases from V and 4 bases from J, with 10 bases between. CDR3 length: 13 amino acids. Germline assignment: CDR1 ENHRY and CDR2 SYGVKD. CDR3 DNA sequence: TGTGCCATCAGTGTCGGACAGCTCTATGGCTACACCTTC. It translates to CAISVGQLYGYTF.

V and J are TRBV11-1 and TRBJ2-1; D unclear. Per germline, CDR1 SGHAT and CDR2 FQDESV (reference sequence). V was clipped by 1 base and J by 7 bases, with 14 bases between them. This CDR3 spans 15 amino acids. As DNA, the CDR3 is TGTGCCAGCAGCTTAGTATCAGTGGCAAGTAATGAGCAGTTCTTC. This encodes CASSLVSVASNEQFF. Based on the CDR3 plus reference TRBV11-1 and TRBJ2-1, the full variable domain is EAEVAQSPRYKITEKSQAVAFWCDPISGHATLYWYRQILGQGPELLVQFQDESVVDDSQLPKDRFSAERLKGVDSTLKIQPAELGDSAMYLCASSLVSVASNEQFFGPGTRLTVL.

This clone showed up many times. The V gene is TRBV2, the J gene TRBJ1-4, with TRBD1 matching 7 bases. Germline V gives CDR1 SNHLY, CDR2 FYNNEI. This CDR3 has 13 residues. Unmatched junction bases numbered 7, after V lost 7 bases and J lost 8 bases. CDR3 region: CASMFRGSEKLFF. DNA of the CDR3: TGTGCCAGCATGTTCAGGGGGAGCGAAAAACTGTTTTTT.

This chain joins TRBV27 and TRBJ1-6, with 7 bases that match TRBD1. The CDR3 length is 15 residues. The V gene's germline CDR1 is MNHEY and CDR2 SMNVEV (reference sequence). Trimming cost V 3 bases and J 5 bases; bases outside gene matches: 4. The CDR3: CASSLVRGNNSPLHF. As DNA, the CDR3 is TGTGCCAGCAGTTTGGTCAGGGGGAATAATTCACCCCTCCACTTT.

The V call is TRBV3-1 (or the pseudogene TRBV3-2), the J call TRBJ1-6, with TRBD1 as a possible D gene (6 bases). The CDR3 totals 16 residues. Looked up from germline, CDR1 is LGHDT and CDR2 is YNNKEL (reference sequence). V was cut by 3 bases and J by 7 bases, with 16 bases left in between. The CDR3 nucleotides are TGTGCCAGCAGCCACTCCGAGGGGGGGCGGAATTCACCCCTCCACTTT. Amino acids: CASSHSEGGRNSPLHF.

The chain employs TRBV6-2 or TRBV6-3 and TRBJ2-7, with 7 bases identical to TRBD1. CDR3 length: 14 amino acids. From germline, CDR1 is MNHEY and CDR2 SVGEGT. V lost 4 bases, J lost 3 bases, and 6 bases stayed unmatched. CDR3: CASSLTGNLYEQYF. The CDR3 coding sequence is TGTGCCAGCAGTTTGACAGGGAACCTCTACGAGCAGTACTTC.

The gene calls are TRBV9 and TRBJ2-5; 11 positions agree with TRBD1. The J segment lost 3 bases and the V segment lost 3 bases, leaving 13 bases of the junction unmatched. There are 18 residues in the CDR3. Germline V CDR1 and CDR2: SGDLS, YYNGEE. The CDR3 region has the DNA TGTGCCAGCAGCGCAGGGACAGGGGGAGGAATGGGAAAAGAGACCCAGTACTTC. Translation gives CASSAGTGGGMGKETQYF. Filled out from reference TRBV9 and TRBJ2-5, the complete variable domain reads DSGVTQTPKHLITATGQRVTLRCSPRSGDLSVYWYQQSLDQGLQFLIQYYNGEERAKGNILERFSAQQFPDLHSELNLSSLELGDSALYFCASSAGTGGGMGKETQYFGPGTRLLVL.

The chain links TRBV5-6 to TRBJ2-5; 14 nucleotides align to TRBD2. Trimming cost V 4 bases and J 4 bases; bases outside gene matches: 6. Germline CDR1 is SGHDT and CDR2 is YYEEEE. There are 16 residues in the CDR3. The CDR3 bases are TGTGCCAGCAGCCTGGGACTAGCGGGGGAGTCAGAGACCCAGTACTTC. Amino acid sequence: CASSLGLAGESETQYF.

CDR3 protein: CSVDPEGAGTDTQYF. The CDR3 DNA follows: TGCAGCGTTGACCCAGAGGGGGCTGGAACAGATACGCAGTATTTT. The V and J genes are TRBV29-1 and TRBJ2-3; TRBD1 aligns across 7 bases. V shed 3 bases and J 3 bases; nucleotides not matched to a gene: 9. Germline values: CDR1 SQVTM, CDR2 ANQGSEA. CDR3 length: 15 residues.